Each of the 8 T cell receptor beta chains below was sequenced from the same sample in a study of blood T cell repertoires in COVID-19. Repertoires were generated with immunoSEQ multiplex PCR, while TCRdb's copy carries only in-frame clones and drops some. The data show under 80,000 clones, with around 80% seen just once and around 9.7% held by the top ten. The specimen was peripheral blood. These receptors originate from a human donor in a cohort sampled during active COVID-19.

Worth noting for this clone: The junction departs from the called germline gene at one end, perhaps through a read error. V gene TRBV2 combines with J gene TRBJ2-7; perhaps TRBD1 as D (6 bases). Looked up from germline, CDR1 is SNHLY and CDR2 is FYNNEI. The CDR3 spans 14 residues. The CDR3 protein is CASREGQQTYEQYF. The CDR3 bases are TGTGCCAGCAGAGAAGGACAGCAAACCTACGAGCAGTACTTC.

The chain employs TRBV9 and TRBJ1-3; 7 nucleotides line up with TRBD1. The CDR3 is 14 amino acids. Germline V CDR1 and CDR2: SGDLS, YYNGEE. Germline trimming cut 1 base from V and 2 bases from J; bases unmatched to any gene: 0. In DNA form, the CDR3 reads TGTGCCAGCAGCGTAACAGGGGCTGGAAACACCATATATTTT. It codes for CASSVTGAGNTIYF.

V gene TRBV7-9 combines with J gene TRBJ2-2; 7 nucleotides align to TRBD1. Germline V gives CDR1 SEHNR, CDR2 FQNEAQ (reference sequence). With 5 bases clipped from V and 3 bases from J, the junction kept 6 bases outside the gene matches. CDR3 size: 15 residues. The chain's CDR3 is CASSQPGQYTGELFF. As DNA, the CDR3 is TGTGCCAGCAGCCAACCGGGACAGTACACCGGGGAGCTGTTTTTT.

The gene calls are TRBV28 and TRBJ1-4; 9 nucleotides match TRBD1. The V and J ends lost 1 base and 7 bases, in that order; junction bases with no gene match: 4. The CDR3 sequence is 15 residues long. The germline CDR1 and CDR2 sequences are MDHEN and SYDVKM. In DNA form, the CDR3 reads TGTGCCAGCAGTTTATCCGGGACAGGGAGTGAAAAACTGTTTTTT. Residues: CASSLSGTGSEKLFF.

The V gene is TRBV28, the J gene TRBJ1-1; D perhaps matches TRBD1 (5 bases). The CDR3 has 15 residues. V lost 5 bases and J 2 bases, leaving 15 bases between the germline ends. The germline V gene has CDR1 MDHEN and CDR2 SYDVKM. CDR3 loop: CASSPQRGQNTEAFF. The CDR3 DNA reads TGTGCCAGCAGTCCCCAAAGGGGTCAAAACACTGAAGCTTTCTTT.

The rearrangement links TRBV11-2 to TRBJ2-3; 13 bases align to TRBD2. CDR1 is SGHAT, CDR2 FQNNGV, per germline. V dropped 0 bases and J dropped 3; count of bases not matched to a gene: 6. The CDR3 is 18 residues long. The CDR3 region is CASSLDLGLAGVTDTQYF. CDR3 nucleotides: TGTGCCAGCAGCTTAGATCTAGGACTAGCGGGGGTTACAGATACGCAGTATTTT.

The chain links TRBV27 to TRBJ1-6, with D perhaps TRBD1 (5 bases). Germline lookup yields CDR1 MNHEY and CDR2 SMNVEV (reference sequence). This CDR3 region has 16 residues. V gave up 8 bases and J gave up 0 bases, with 14 bases separating them. The CDR3 nucleotides read TGTGCCAGCGGCTGGGGCAGGAGCTCCTATAATTCACCCCTCCACTTT. Protein product: CASGWGRSSYNSPLHF.

CDR3 protein: CASGMGASGNQPQHF. For the CDR3, the DNA is TGTGCCAGCGGGATGGGGGCGAGTGGCAATCAGCCCCAGCATTTT. This sequence joins TRBV28 and TRBJ1-5; weak D call: TRBD1 (6 bases). The CDR3 covers 15 residues. CDR1 is MDHEN, CDR2 SYDVKM, per germline. Trimming took off 8 bases at V and 2 bases at J, with 16 bases between the two ends.